This T cell receptor beta chain was sequenced in a study of T cell clones after liver transplantation. About the research overall: Graft-donor-reactive sequences were compared with third-party-reactive TCRbeta sequences from pre-transplant mixed lymphocyte reactions.

Generated by immunoSEQ multiplex PCR, the TCRdb table keeps only in-frame clones and is missing some. The table lists 65,000 to 90,000 clones, 90% of them singletons. CD3+CD4+ and CD3+CD8+ cells were FACS-sorted from thawed unstimulated PBMCs. This specimen consisted of CD4+ T cells from blood, obtained before liver transplant. This sequence was found in a human donor who received a liver transplant.

The CDR3 region is CASSLRVGTSDYNEQFF. CDR3 in DNA: TGTGCCAGCAGCTTGCGCGTGGGGACTAGCGATTACAATGAGCAGTTCTTC. This sequence joins TRBV5-4 and TRBJ2-1; 10 bases fit TRBD2. From germline, CDR1 is SGHNT and CDR2 YYREEE (reference sequence). The V gene end was trimmed by 1 base and the J gene end by 4 bases; junction bases not matched to a gene: 8. The CDR3 consists of 17 residues.